One sample yielded the 29 T cell receptor beta chains listed below, sequenced in a study of T-cell memory formation after mild COVID-19 (dated by TCRdb to the early 2020s). Libraries were made using 5' RACE. Sequenced using an Illumina NovaSeq 6000. Through fastp at Q25 and MiXCR, TCRdb rebuilt clones from the public reads, retaining in-frame beta chains. A single entry per CDR3 protein holds the most common genes and DNA from its merged rows. The sample table shows about 260,000 distinct CDR3 sequences, and over 7% are seen once. Clones ranked in the top ten supply roughly 22% of the sample. Specimen: PBMCs or a T cell subset sorted from them (not recorded which). The receptors originated from a man aged 18-30 years who had mild COVID-19 (a few samples of this study predate the infection). The sample titles of this study are shuffled in the database, so cell type and time point are left out; the donor was told from shared clones.

The gene calls are TRBV11-3 and TRBJ2-5, with TRBD2 matching over 13 bases. Per germline, CDR1 SGHNT and CDR2 YENEEA. J was trimmed by 4 bases and V by 5 bases; bases with no gene match: 10. The CDR3 runs 17 residues. CDR3 in amino acids: CASSPGLAGASRETQYF. CDR3 in DNA: TGTGCCAGCAGCCCAGGACTAGCGGGGGCTTCAAGAGAGACCCAGTACTTC.

This clonotype was picked up many times. This CDR3 reads CASSEAGRTYGYTF. CDR3 sequence (DNA): TGTGCCAGCAGTGAGGCAGGGCGGACCTATGGCTACACCTTC. The V gene is TRBV6-1, the J gene TRBJ1-2; D is possibly TRBD1 (5 bases). Trimming cost V 3 bases and J 4 bases, with 12 bases left between them. The CDR3 length is 14 residues. CDR1 is MNHNS, CDR2 SASEGT, per germline.

The rearrangement links TRBV12-3 or TRBV12-4 to TRBJ1-1; D is perhaps TRBD1 (6 bases). Trimming removed 6 bases from V and 4 bases from J, with 12 bases in between. There are 13 residues in the CDR3. CDR3: CASRIGGGTEAFF. The CDR3 bases are TGTGCCAGCAGAATCGGAGGGGGCACTGAAGCTTTCTTT.

The sample holds many counts of this clonotype. The V gene is TRBV6-2 or TRBV6-3, the J gene TRBJ2-5; TRBD2 agrees at 7 bases. With V trimmed by 5 bases and J by 5 bases, 2 bases remained unmatched. The CDR3 length is 12 residues. Germline lookup yields CDR1 MNHEY and CDR2 SVGEGT. This chain's CDR3 is CASSAGDETQYF. CDR3 bases: TGTGCCAGCAGTGCGGGGGACGAGACCCAGTACTTC.

This sequence joins TRBV5-1 and TRBJ1-6, with D maybe TRBD1 (5 bases). Germline loops: CDR1 SGHRS, CDR2 YFSETQ. Trimming cost V 0 bases and J 8 bases, with 15 bases left between them. The CDR3 runs to 16 residues. CDR3: CASSLGGVNTDSPLHF. DNA of the CDR3: TGCGCCAGCAGCTTGGGGGGGGTCAACACGGATTCACCCCTCCACTTT.

The V and J genes are TRBV6-1 and TRBJ2-7; the D call may be TRBD1 or TRBD2 (6 bases each). V was shortened by 5 bases and J by 7 bases, with 18 bases between the two germline ends. This CDR3 contains 14 residues. Germline V gene lookup returns CDR1 MNHNS and CDR2 SASEGT. The CDR3 DNA sequence: TGTGCCAGCAGTAAACAGGGAGGAACGCATGAGCAGTACGTC. This encodes CASSKQGGTHEQYV.

This clonotype was found a few times. The J gene is TRBJ2-3, the V gene TRBV12-3 or TRBV12-4; 12 nucleotides agree with TRBD2. This CDR3 has 17 amino acids. The V and J ends lost 2 bases and 1 base, in that order; junction bases with no gene match: 4. The CDR3 DNA sequence: TGTGCCAGCAGTTTACTAGCGGGGGGGCTAGGCACAGATACGCAGTATTTT. The encoded protein is CASSLLAGGLGTDTQYF.

The table lists this clonotype with a few counts. This chain links TRBV20-1 with TRBJ2-1, with 10 bases aligning to TRBD2. V was clipped by 6 bases and J by 2 bases; unmatched bases: 13. The CDR3 runs 17 residues. CDR1 and CDR2 from the germline V gene are DFQATT and SNEGSKA (reference sequence). The DNA of the CDR3 is TGCAGTGCGGATTCTCTTGGGGGACTAGCGCCCTACAATGAGCAGTTCTTC. This codes for CSADSLGGLAPYNEQFF.

Only a few counts were recorded for this clonotype. This CDR3 reads CASSELAQPGREEQYF. DNA of the CDR3: TGCGCCAGCAGTGAGTTGGCTCAGCCGGGGAGGGAAGAGCAGTACTTC. The chain joins TRBV10-2 to TRBJ2-7; 7 bases match TRBD2. The CDR3 is 16 residues long. V lost 1 base, J lost 7 bases, and 13 bases stayed unmatched. Germline V gene lookup returns CDR1 WSHSY and CDR2 SAAADI.

This clonotype was found a few times. The rearrangement links TRBV7-2 to TRBJ1-2; D perhaps matches TRBD1 (5 bases). This CDR3 is 16 amino acids long. V lost 5 bases and J lost 5, with 21 bases in between. The germline gives CDR1 SGHTA, CDR2 FQGNSA. DNA of the CDR3: TGTGCCAGCAGCGATCATCCCCCCGGGACGGAATATGGCTACACCTTC. Amino acid sequence: CASSDHPPGTEYGYTF.

V and J are TRBV2 and TRBJ2-1; TRBD1 matches 12 bases. In germline, CDR1 is SNHLY, CDR2 FYNNEI. CDR3 size: 14 residues. V was clipped by 10 bases and J by 8 bases; unmatched bases: 9. The CDR3 region is CATLGTGGRYEQFF. DNA of the CDR3: TGTGCCACTCTTGGGACAGGGGGCAGGTATGAGCAGTTCTTC.

The CDR3 nucleotides are TGCGCCAGCAGCTTCCTCCGGGACAGGAACGAGCAGTACGTC. It specifies CASSFLRDRNEQYV. The chain links TRBV5-1 to TRBJ2-7; 8 bases align to TRBD1. The ends lost 2 bases at V and 5 bases at J; junction bases unmatched: 6. Per the germline V gene, CDR1 is SGHRS and CDR2 is YFSETQ. This CDR3 spans 14 amino acids.

The V call is TRBV7-2, the J call TRBJ2-6, with D possibly TRBD2 on 5 matching bases. The CDR3 covers 18 residues. V lost 6 bases, J lost 4 bases, and 22 bases lay in between. Germline assignment: CDR1 SGHTA and CDR2 FQGNSA. Here the CDR3 reads CASSSWTERVAGANVLTF. The CDR3, as DNA: TGTGCCAGCAGTTCATGGACGGAGAGGGTTGCCGGGGCCAACGTCCTGACTTTC.

This clonotype was found a few times. This rearrangement joins TRBV19 to TRBJ2-1; D ambiguous. The CDR3 has 16 residues. Germline assignment: CDR1 LNHDA and CDR2 SQIVND (reference sequence). Trimming pared 5 bases from V and 3 bases from J, leaving 17 bases between. CDR3 in amino acids: CASSLRLGVNYNEQFF. The CDR3 coding sequence is TGTGCCAGTAGTCTCCGACTGGGCGTGAACTACAATGAGCAGTTCTTC.

This clonotype turned up a few times. The chain is built from TRBV19 and TRBJ2-7; 7 bases map to TRBD1. CDR1 and CDR2 (germline): LNHDA, SQIVND (reference sequence). V was clipped by 6 bases and J by 5 bases; unmatched bases: 4. The length of the CDR3 is 12 residues. In DNA, the CDR3 is TGTGCCAGTAGCGACAGGGCGGACGAGCAGTACTTC. Protein sequence: CASSDRADEQYF.

This clonotype came up a few times. This chain uses TRBV4-2 with TRBJ1-1, with TRBD1 as a possible D gene (5 bases). This CDR3 region has 14 residues. Germline V gene sequence: CDR1 LGHNA, CDR2 YNFKEQ. The V end lost 4 bases, the J end lost 3 bases, and 12 bases lay between the germline ends. CDR3: CASSPRDGHTEAFF. The CDR3 DNA sequence: TGTGCCAGCAGCCCCAGGGATGGACACACTGAAGCTTTCTTT.

This chain connects TRBV6-6 to TRBJ2-3, with D hard to call. This CDR3 spans 16 amino acids. Trimming took 0 bases from V and 2 from J, leaving 12 bases between them. The germline V gene has CDR1 MNHNY and CDR2 SVGAGI (reference sequence). Written as DNA, the CDR3 is TGTGCCAGCAGTTACTCGTACCGGGCCGTCACAGATACGCAGTATTTT. Translation gives CASSYSYRAVTDTQYF.

This chain joins TRBV3-1 and TRBJ2-7; D gene ambiguous. Deletions cut 2 bases from V and 0 bases from J, with 5 bases between. Germline CDR1 reads LGHDT; CDR2 reads YNNKEL (reference sequence). The CDR3 is 13 amino acids. In DNA, the CDR3 is TGTGCCAGCAGCCAATATAACTCCTACGAGCAGTACTTC. Amino acids: CASSQYNSYEQYF.

This clonotype was recorded many times. The chain combines TRBV5-1 with TRBJ2-5; tentative D call: TRBD2 (6 bases). CDR3 size: 15 residues. From germline, CDR1 is SGHRS and CDR2 YFSETQ. V lost 2 bases, J lost 4 bases, and 15 bases lay in between. CDR3 bases: TGCGCCAGCAGCTTTTTGGGTAGCGGCGTAGAGACCCAGTACTTC. Its translation is CASSFLGSGVETQYF.

In this sample, this clonotype turned up many times. The J gene is TRBJ1-5, the V gene TRBV12-3 or TRBV12-4; 7 positions agree with TRBD1. V trimming: 6 bases; J trimming: 3 bases; junction bases outside the gene matches: 5. The CDR3 spans 14 residues. Here the CDR3 reads CASSKQGTNQPQHF. The CDR3 DNA reads TGTGCCAGCAGCAAACAGGGGACCAATCAGCCCCAGCATTTT.

This clonotype was seen only a few times. The V call is TRBV29-1, the J call TRBJ2-3; possible D gene TRBD2, 6 bases. V shed 2 bases and J shed 5 bases, with 11 bases lying between them. The CDR3 contains 13 residues. CDR1 SQVTM and CDR2 ANQGSEA come from the germline V gene. The CDR3 here is CSVERGRGDTQYF. In DNA form, the CDR3 reads TGCAGCGTTGAAAGAGGGCGGGGAGATACGCAGTATTTT.

Ten or more counts support this clonotype. The genes are TRBV5-6 and TRBJ2-7; 12 bases map to TRBD2. Trimming removed 4 bases from V and 3 bases from J; junction bases left unmatched: 5. This CDR3 has 15 residues. The germline V gene has CDR1 SGHDT and CDR2 YYEEEE. The CDR3, as DNA: TGTGCCAGCAGCATAGGACTAGCGGGGCTCTACGAGCAGTACTTC. Its translation: CASSIGLAGLYEQYF.

The chain uses TRBV19 and TRBJ1-5; no firm D call. The germline V gene has CDR1 LNHDA and CDR2 SQIVND (reference sequence). The CDR3 is 14 residues long. V was shortened by 3 bases and J by 9 bases, with 15 bases between the two germline ends. This chain's CDR3 is CASSMGPLPGPQHF. In DNA form, the CDR3 reads TGTGCCAGTAGTATGGGCCCGCTGCCAGGGCCCCAGCATTTT.

The V gene is TRBV18, the J gene TRBJ2-5; the D gene could be TRBD1 or TRBD2 (6 bases each). V gave up 3 bases and J gave up 6 bases, with 17 bases separating them. The CDR3 sequence is 15 residues long. Germline V gene sequence: CDR1 KGHSH, CDR2 LQKENI. In nucleotides, the CDR3 is TGTGCCAGCTCACCGGGCGAAGGGGGGAGGAAGACCCAGTACTTC. Its translation: CASSPGEGGRKTQYF.

This clonotype came up many times. The chain links TRBV7-2 to TRBJ2-3, with TRBD1 identical over 8 bases. The CDR3 has 14 residues. Unmatched junction bases numbered 3, after V lost 5 bases and J lost 2 bases. Per germline, CDR1 SGHTA and CDR2 FQGNSA. DNA for the CDR3: TGTGCCAGCAGCAGGGACAGGAACACAGATACGCAGTATTTT. As protein: CASSRDRNTDTQYF.

V usage is TRBV20-1 and J usage is TRBJ2-5; 13 bases match TRBD2. This CDR3 comprises 15 residues. Trimming at V came to 6 bases and at J to 1 base, leaving 5 bases not matched to a gene. Per the germline V gene, CDR1 is DFQATT and CDR2 is SNEGSKA (reference sequence). CDR3 sequence: CSASTSGGVQETQYF. The CDR3 bases are TGCAGTGCGTCAACTAGCGGGGGGGTCCAAGAGACCCAGTACTTC.

This clonotype turned up a few times. The V gene is TRBV7-2, the J gene TRBJ2-2; 10 nucleotides align to TRBD2. Germline lookup yields CDR1 SGHTA and CDR2 FQGNSA. CDR3 length: 16 amino acids. The J segment lost 3 bases and the V segment lost 5 bases, leaving 6 bases of the junction unmatched. Here the CDR3 reads CASSTTSGADTGELFF. The CDR3 DNA reads TGTGCCAGCAGCACAACTAGCGGGGCCGACACCGGGGAGCTGTTTTTT. The full variable domain, completed using reference TRBV7-2 and TRBJ2-2, is GAGVSQSPSNKVTEKGKDVELRCDPISGHTALYWYRQSLGQGLEFLIYFQGNSAPDKSGLPSDRFSAERTGGSVSTLTIQRTQQEDSAVYLCASSTTSGADTGELFFGEGSRLTVL.

This clonotype appeared a few times. This rearrangement joins TRBV28 to TRBJ2-5; TRBD1 might be the D (6 bases). This CDR3 is built from 15 residues. Germline CDR1 reads MDHEN; CDR2 reads SYDVKM. V dropped 10 bases and J dropped 0 bases, with 18 bases sitting between them. This CDR3 is CATKWDNPYQETQYF. CDR3 coding DNA: TGTGCCACCAAATGGGACAATCCGTACCAAGAGACCCAGTACTTC.

This clonotype was recorded at least ten times. V usage is TRBV7-9 and J usage is TRBJ2-1; D call uncertain. Per germline, CDR1 SEHNR and CDR2 FQNEAQ (reference sequence). V shed 5 bases and J shed 6 bases, with 8 bases lying between them. The CDR3 runs to 12 residues. CDR3: CASSLIANEQFF. CDR3 coding DNA: TGTGCCAGCAGCCTAATAGCCAATGAGCAGTTCTTC.